The 7 T cell receptor beta chains given below trace back to one sample, sequenced in a study of T cell changes during pregnancy in multiple sclerosis. Assay: immunoSEQ multiplex PCR; the TCRdb copy retains only in-frame clones and omits some. This repertoire shows approximately 85,000 clones, approximately 90% found once; its top ten account for 2.5%. The specimen comprised peripheral blood, sampled in the first trimester of pregnancy. Receptor source: a female donor with multiple sclerosis, enrolled in a pregnancy study.

The chain has TRBV15 and TRBJ2-7; D may be TRBD1 (6 bases). The CDR3 consists of 15 residues. V was pared by 5 bases and J by 4 bases, with 18 bases between. CDR1 and CDR2 (germline): LNHNV, YYDKDF (reference sequence). DNA of the CDR3: TGTGCCACCAGCGGCGACAGGCTGACCCCTTACGAGCAGTACTTC. It yields the protein CATSGDRLTPYEQYF.

The chain recombines TRBV19 with TRBJ1-6; D remains ambiguous. Germline CDR1 is LNHDA and CDR2 is SQIVND (reference sequence). Trimming stripped 4 bases from V and 8 bases from J, with 18 bases between. This CDR3 region has 16 residues. The CDR3 nucleotides are TGTGCCAGTAGTAGGGGAATTGAAACTAGGGATTCACCCCTCCACTTT. Protein: CASSRGIETRDSPLHF.

The chain has TRBV7-9 and TRBJ1-2, with D possibly TRBD1 on 6 matching bases. Trimming removed 10 bases at V and 4 bases at J, with 13 bases between. The CDR3 is 12 residues long. CDR1 and CDR2 from the germline V gene are SEHNR and FQNEAQ (reference sequence). CDR3: CAIQGVLYGYTF. The CDR3 nucleotides are TGTGCCATACAGGGCGTCCTCTATGGCTACACCTTC.

The sample holds a few counts of this clone. The V and J genes are TRBV28 and TRBJ1-1; a weak D match, TRBD1 (6 bases). Germline-derived CDR1 and CDR2 are MDHEN and SYDVKM. The CDR3 length is 15 residues. The ends were cut back, 7 bases at V and 6 bases at J, with 21 bases in the middle. The CDR3, as DNA: TGTGCCAGCACAACACAGGGTCGGGCAGATCCTGAAGCTTTCTTT. It yields the protein CASTTQGRADPEAFF. The full variable domain, completed using reference TRBV28 and TRBJ1-1, is DVKVTQSSRYLVKRTGEKVFLECVQDMDHENMFWYRQDPGLGLRLIYFSYDVKMKEKGDIPEGYSVSREKKERFSLILESASTNQTSMYLCASTTQGRADPEAFFGQGTRLTVV.

The chain links TRBV7-2 to TRBJ2-1; possible D gene TRBD1, 6 bases. Trimming left V 3 bases short and J 4 bases short, with 7 bases between. Germline assignment: CDR1 SGHTA and CDR2 FQGNSA. The CDR3 covers 13 residues. CDR3 coding DNA: TGTGCCAGCAGCTTTACAGGGTACAATGAGCAGTTCTTC. Translating gives CASSFTGYNEQFF.

This chain links TRBV19 with TRBJ1-2; 9 bases are shared with TRBD1. Germline V lookup: CDR1 LNHDA, CDR2 SQIVND (reference sequence). V was clipped by 1 base and J by 4 bases; unmatched bases: 4. CDR3 length: 15 amino acids. CDR3 loop: CASSIGGQGVYGYTF. The CDR3 DNA is TGTGCCAGTAGTATAGGGGGACAGGGCGTCTATGGCTACACCTTC.

V is TRBV4-1 and J is TRBJ2-5; 16 nucleotides align to TRBD2. Germline V gene lookup returns CDR1 MGHRA and CDR2 YSYEKL. The V gene end was trimmed by 2 bases and the J gene end by 6 bases; junction bases not matched to a gene: 9. The CDR3 has 18 amino acids. This CDR3 is CASSQSPGLAGGPKTQYF. CDR3 coding DNA: TGCGCCAGCAGCCAATCCCCGGGACTAGCGGGGGGGCCTAAGACCCAGTACTTC.